A selection of T cell receptor beta chains follows, all from one sample in a study of vaccination and CD4 T cells after COVID-19. The antigens these receptors bind are not known. TCRdb re-derived calls from the PCR reads in MiXCR, one entry per CDR3 protein. The sample consists of about 20,000 distinct CDR3 sequences, 25% to 30% of them appearing once. Specimen: cultured CD4+ T cells from blood. These receptors all come from a human donor with COVID-19. Each CDR3 is given without its conserved first and last residue.

j_gene | v_gene | CDR3aa
TRBJ2-1 | TRBV27 | ASSFLAGGHYNEQF
TRBJ1-3 | TRBV7-2 | ASSPQGLQSGNTIY
TRBJ1-6 | TRBV27 | ASKGTGAYNSPLH
TRBJ2-2 | TRBV7-2 | ASRGRTNTGELF
TRBJ2-1 | TRBV19 | ASSPHYSPSGGISYNEQF
TRBJ1-1 | TRBV20-1 | SAPRGGTEAF
TRBJ1-6 | TRBV25-1 | ASSRGDSSSSYNSPLH
TRBJ2-5 | TRBV11-2 | ASSFGLGGGAGETQY
TRBJ2-5 | TRBV20-1 | SARASSPETQY
TRBJ1-6 | TRBV9 | ASSVEWDGASPLH
TRBJ1-2 | TRBV6-4 | ASSKGYGNYGYT
TRBJ1-4 | TRBV19 | AVGRVEGEKLF
TRBJ2-5 | TRBV7-9 | ASSPGSGQETQY
TRBJ2-5 | TRBV19 | ASSIVPRGTQETQY
TRBJ1-5 | TRBV12-3/TRBV12-4 | ASSLTGYQPQH
TRBJ1-1 | TRBV7-8 | ASSLLGGTEAF
TRBJ2-7 | TRBV20-1 | SARLAGAKIYYEQY
TRBJ2-5 | TRBV20-1 | SAPETQY
TRBJ1-2 | TRBV28 | ASSLERQGNYGYT
TRBJ2-5 | TRBV6-2/TRBV6-3 | ASTDRQETQY
TRBJ2-2 | TRBV4-3 | ASSQELISGELF
TRBJ2-5 | TRBV2 | ASSEVAGRQTQY
TRBJ2-3 | TRBV11-2 | ASSILTWADTQY
TRBJ2-1 | TRBV24-1 | ATSGTSGGMNEQF
TRBJ2-7 | TRBV6-1 | ASSEGSGGTGSYEQY
TRBJ2-1 | TRBV11-3 | ASSPKGVRGGRYNEQF
TRBJ1-6 | TRBV11-2 | ASSLDLWRGSYNSPLH
TRBJ1-4 | TRBV24-1 | ATWTGDLEKLF
TRBJ1-3 | TRBV7-2 | ASSRDQPISGNTIY
TRBJ1-5 | TRBV7-2 | ASSFGENQPQH
TRBJ2-7 | TRBV28 | ASRTLAATGFYEQY
TRBJ1-1 | TRBV6-1 | ASRWLTVNTEAF
TRBJ1-1 | TRBV12-3/TRBV12-4 | ASSLTRGTEAF
TRBJ1-1 | TRBV6-1 | ASSEAPRQKAF
TRBJ1-6 | TRBV11-2 | ASSSGQRNSPLH
TRBJ1-1 | TRBV15 | ATSRTNRVTEAF
TRBJ1-1 | TRBV6-1 | ASSLTDRAPEAF
TRBJ1-2 | TRBV20-1 | SAARTGWNYGYT
TRBJ1-1 | TRBV6-5 | ASSYPGGVNTEAF
TRBJ1-3 | TRBV15 | ATSRDGEGGLAGNTIY
TRBJ2-2 | TRBV19 | ASSIVGTGGRELF
TRBJ1-1 | TRBV7-9 | ASTQDKPTEAF
TRBJ1-2 | TRBV5-4 | ASSLGTDYGYT
TRBJ1-4 | TRBV6-4 | ATVGGREKLF
TRBJ1-6 | TRBV15 | ASGKGDSPLH
TRBJ1-1 | TRBV6-2/TRBV6-3 | ASSLPFGTGGLNTEAF
TRBJ2-3 | TRBV4-3 | ASSQDRAGGTDTQY
TRBJ1-6 | TRBV18 | ASSKEGADNSPLH
TRBJ1-5 | TRBV18 | ASSPPSGNNQPQH
TRBJ1-6 | TRBV7-2 | ASSLGSYNSPLH
TRBJ2-3 | TRBV11-1 | ASSFSAGTPTDTQY
TRBJ2-5 | TRBV12-3/TRBV12-4 | ASRQDSQETQY
TRBJ2-3 | TRBV14 | ASSQAAGTYTQY